This is a list of T cell receptor beta chains from one sample in a study of T cell responses to AZD1222 COVID-19 vaccine. Libraries were prepared by immunoSEQ multiplex PCR; TCRdb keeps only in-frame clonotypes and omits some of them. The sample contains approximately 68,000 clones, 88% of which appear only once. The sequencing used peripheral blood, collected 28 days after the second dose of the MenACWY control vaccine. These TCRs come from an adult who received the MenACWY meningococcal vaccine as a control. CDR3s include the opening cysteine and the closing phenylalanine or tryptophan. The order of the fields is D gene, J gene, V gene, CDR3 protein. A D gene is named only where the DNA matches it firmly.

d_call: -
j_call: TRBJ2-3
v_call: TRBV7-3
cdr3_aa: CASSSSPRDTQYF

d_call: -
j_call: TRBJ1-3
v_call: TRBV20-1
cdr3_aa: CSASGGALSGNTIYF

d_call: -
j_call: TRBJ1-4
v_call: TRBV5-4
cdr3_aa: CASSLAGAGVEKLFF

d_call: TRBD2
j_call: TRBJ2-1
v_call: TRBV7-2
cdr3_aa: CASSLTSGRANEQFF

d_call: -
j_call: TRBJ1-3
v_call: TRBV28
cdr3_aa: CASSPGSGNTIYF

d_call: -
j_call: TRBJ1-1
v_call: TRBV7-2
cdr3_aa: CASSLEGGAHATMNTEAFF

d_call: -
j_call: TRBJ2-2
v_call: TRBV18
cdr3_aa: CASSQGVANTGELFF

d_call: -
j_call: TRBJ2-7
v_call: TRBV6-5
cdr3_aa: CASSLAVNYEQYF

d_call: TRBD1
j_call: TRBJ2-2
v_call: TRBV6-5
cdr3_aa: CASSLRDRGRRELFF

d_call: -
j_call: TRBJ2-2
v_call: TRBV28
cdr3_aa: CASTSNNRLGELFF

d_call: -
j_call: TRBJ2-5
v_call: TRBV27
cdr3_aa: CASNSFPARAETQYF

d_call: -
j_call: TRBJ1-1
v_call: TRBV7-9
cdr3_aa: CASSGTGGYTEAFF

d_call: -
j_call: TRBJ2-1
v_call: TRBV3-1/TRBV3-2
cdr3_aa: CASTFGDEQFF

d_call: TRBD1
j_call: TRBJ1-4
v_call: TRBV5-1
cdr3_aa: CASSPDRGGEKLFF